The 25 T cell receptor beta chains below all came from one sample that was sequenced in a study of T cells after yellow fever vaccination. TCRdb re-called the 5' RACE reads through MiXCR, storing one row per CDR3 protein. The table has 250,000 or so distinct CDR3 sequences, approximately 3.5% seen once. Here the sequenced sample was PBMCs, taken 15 days after the yellow fever booster vaccination. Receptor source: a man between 18 and 35 years old who received the YFV17D yellow fever vaccine.

This clonotype was seen ten or more times. The rearrangement links TRBV7-3 to TRBJ1-2; D not certain. There are 16 residues in the CDR3. The germline V and J ends were trimmed by 5 bases and 4 bases, with 20 bases remaining between them. Germline-derived CDR1 and CDR2 are SGHTA and FQGTGA. The CDR3 reads CASSPTPQAFGYGYTF. For the CDR3, the DNA is TGTGCCAGCAGCCCCACCCCGCAGGCCTTTGGCTATGGCTACACCTTC.

This clonotype was picked up many times. The chain carries TRBV2 and TRBJ2-5; possible D gene TRBD1, 5 bases. The V gene's germline CDR1 is SNHLY and CDR2 FYNNEI. The CDR3 is 14 residues long. V shed 6 bases and J shed 3 bases, with 14 bases lying between them. DNA for the CDR3: TGTGCCAGCAGCGCCGAGCAGGGCGAAGAGACCCAGTACTTC. This gives the protein CASSAEQGEETQYF.

In this sample, this clonotype turned up many times. The rearrangement uses TRBV5-1 and TRBJ2-5, with 8 bases identical to TRBD1. Germline trimming cut 3 bases from V and 6 bases from J; bases unmatched to any gene: 10. Germline lookup yields CDR1 SGHRS and CDR2 YFSETQ. The CDR3 is made up of 15 amino acids. The CDR3 loop reads CASSSPQGERKTQYF. The CDR3 bases are TGCGCCAGCAGCTCACCACAGGGGGAGAGGAAGACCCAGTACTTC.

The table lists this clonotype with many counts. The chain joins TRBV6-2 or TRBV6-3 to TRBJ2-2; the D gene is possibly TRBD1 (6 bases). The CDR3 has 16 amino acids. Trimming removed 7 bases at V and 1 base at J, with 16 bases between. Germline-derived CDR1 and CDR2 are MNHEY and SVGEGT. The CDR3 here is CASTQMGQGNTGELFF. CDR3 DNA: TGTGCCAGCACCCAGATGGGACAAGGGAACACCGGGGAGCTGTTTTTT.

This clonotype was seen at least ten times. The chain recombines TRBV20-1 with TRBJ1-1, with D perhaps TRBD1 (5 bases). In germline, CDR1 is DFQATT, CDR2 SNEGSKA (reference sequence). The CDR3 is made up of 14 amino acids. Trimming took off 1 base at V and 4 bases at J, with 13 bases between the two ends. The CDR3 reads CSARAGGGRTEAFF. CDR3 bases: TGCAGTGCTAGAGCCGGGGGGGGACGCACTGAAGCTTTCTTT.

This clonotype was detected many times. The CDR3 sequence is CASSQRRSSYNEQFF. Here the CDR3 DNA reads TGTGCCAGCAGTCAAAGACGGAGTTCCTACAATGAGCAGTTCTTC. The chain joins TRBV6-5 to TRBJ2-1; D unresolved. This CDR3 region has 15 residues. Trimming shortened V by 5 bases and J by 1 base, and 12 bases separated the two germline ends. CDR1 MNHEY and CDR2 SVGAGI come from the germline V gene.

The table lists this clonotype with many counts. The rearrangement uses TRBV20-1 and TRBJ1-1; TRBD1 is a possible D gene (5 bases). With 3 bases removed from V and 0 bases from J, the gap between germline ends came to 20 bases. Per the germline V gene, CDR1 is DFQATT and CDR2 is SNEGSKA (reference sequence). This CDR3 is 17 amino acids long. The CDR3 loop reads CSASGGRFGNLNTEAFF. CDR3 DNA sequence: TGCAGTGCTAGCGGGGGTCGGTTTGGAAACTTGAACACTGAAGCTTTCTTT.

This clonotype was observed many times. V is TRBV20-1 and J is TRBJ2-1; TRBD2 matches at 10 bases. Trimming removed 6 bases from V and 4 bases from J; junction bases left unmatched: 6. Germline lookup yields CDR1 DFQATT and CDR2 SNEGSKA (reference sequence). This CDR3 has 14 residues. The CDR3 is CSATLAGVYNEQFF. CDR3 DNA: TGCAGTGCGACCCTAGCGGGGGTTTACAATGAGCAGTTCTTC.

This clonotype was detected ten times or more. The CDR3 loop reads CASSQEGGTDTQYF. The CDR3 nucleotides are TGTGCCAGCAGCCAAGAAGGCGGCACAGATACGCAGTATTTT. The V call is TRBV4-2, the J call TRBJ2-3; D gene ambiguous. Germline CDR1 reads LGHNA; CDR2 reads YNFKEQ. V lost 0 bases, J lost 1 base, and 5 bases lay in between. The CDR3 contains 14 residues.

This clonotype appeared a few times. The rearrangement uses TRBV4-1 and TRBJ1-5; maybe TRBD1 (6 bases). CDR1 is MGHRA, CDR2 YSYEKL, per germline. CDR3 length: 15 amino acids. Trimming removed 3 bases at V and 7 bases at J, with 16 bases between. The CDR3 bases are TGCGCCAGCAGCCATAGAACAGGGCTGCTACAGCCCCAGCATTTT. This codes for CASSHRTGLLQPQHF.

The chain links TRBV19 to TRBJ2-5, with D possibly being TRBD1 (7 bases). The V end lost 6 bases, the J end lost 3 bases, and 11 bases lay between the germline ends. CDR3 length equals 13 residues. Germline values: CDR1 LNHDA, CDR2 SQIVND (reference sequence). The CDR3 sequence: CASRGGGEETQYF. The DNA of the CDR3 is TGTGCCAGTAGAGGAGGGGGCGAAGAGACCCAGTACTTC.

J is TRBJ1-2 and V is TRBV30, with 8 bases matching TRBD1. With V trimmed by 2 bases and J by 10 bases, 12 bases remained unmatched. The V gene's germline CDR1 is GTSNPN and CDR2 SVGIG (reference sequence). This CDR3 is 14 amino acids long. The CDR3 DNA is TGTGCCTGGAGTTGGTTGACAGGGGATAGCGCCTACACCTTC. Protein sequence: CAWSWLTGDSAYTF.

This clonotype was detected many times. The chain combines TRBV7-9 with TRBJ2-7, with 7 bases matching TRBD2. The junction had 14 bases not matched to a gene; V was cut back by 5 bases and J by 7 bases. This CDR3 has 15 amino acids. Germline assignment: CDR1 SEHNR and CDR2 FQNEAQ (reference sequence). In DNA form, the CDR3 reads TGTGCCAGCAGCACCACCCCCTTACGGGGAGGGGAGCAGTACTTC. Amino acids: CASSTTPLRGGEQYF.

This rearrangement joins TRBV10-2 to TRBJ1-6; D call uncertain. CDR1 WSHSY and CDR2 SAAADI come from the germline V gene. Between the trimmed V and J ends, which lost 10 bases and 8 bases, there was a span of 9 bases. The CDR3 contains 11 residues. The chain's CDR3 is CATLPHSPLHF. Written as DNA, the CDR3 is TGCGCCACCCTACCCCATTCACCCCTCCACTTT.

This clonotype has at least ten counts. The chain has TRBV3-1 and TRBJ1-2; no clear D. The CDR3 totals 14 residues. Germline values: CDR1 LGHDT, CDR2 YNNKEL (reference sequence). The V end lost 0 bases, the J end lost 8 bases, and 13 bases lay between the germline ends. In nucleotides, the CDR3 is TGTGCCAGCAGCCAAGATACCGGCCACGGAGGCTACACCTTC. This sequence encodes CASSQDTGHGGYTF.

This clonotype was detected ten times or more. This chain joins TRBV6-5 and TRBJ2-7; a possible D gene is TRBD2 (6 bases). The germline V gene encodes CDR1 MNHEY and CDR2 SVGAGI. V was pared by 8 bases and J by 2 bases, with 13 bases between. The CDR3 runs 13 residues. The CDR3 sequence is CASGNSGPYEQYF. Written as DNA, the CDR3 is TGTGCCAGCGGCAATAGCGGTCCCTACGAGCAGTACTTC.

This clonotype was counted ten times or more. The chain carries TRBV4-3 and TRBJ2-7; the D is unclear. Trimming took 0 bases from V and 0 from J, leaving 6 bases between them. From germline, CDR1 is LGHNA and CDR2 YSLEER. The CDR3 has 14 amino acids. CDR3 in amino acids: CASSQDSSSYEQYF. The CDR3 bases are TGCGCCAGCAGCCAAGACAGCAGCTCCTACGAGCAGTACTTC.

This clonotype has ten or more counts. The V call is TRBV7-2, the J call TRBJ2-3; no definite D call. Germline CDR1 reads SGHTA; CDR2 reads FQGNSA. The CDR3 runs 13 residues. Trimming shortened V by 5 bases and J by 2 bases, and 8 bases separated the two germline ends. The CDR3 nucleotides are TGTGCCAGCAGCCGTCTCATCACAGATACGCAGTATTTT. It specifies CASSRLITDTQYF.

The J gene is TRBJ1-5, the V gene TRBV7-2; D unclear. Trimming stripped 4 bases from V and 5 bases from J, with 6 bases between. CDR1 SGHTA and CDR2 FQGNSA come from the germline V gene. The CDR3 has 12 residues. CDR3 protein: CASSSLYQPQHF. The CDR3 DNA is TGTGCCAGCAGCTCCCTATATCAGCCCCAGCATTTT.

There are many counts of this clonotype. CDR3 amino acids: CSAKPGSYSNQPQHF. CDR3 nucleotides: TGCAGTGCTAAGCCAGGGAGCTATAGCAATCAGCCCCAGCATTTT. The gene calls are TRBV20-1 and TRBJ1-5, with D perhaps matching TRBD1 (5 bases). CDR1 is DFQATT, CDR2 SNEGSKA, per germline (reference sequence). The CDR3 is 15 residues long. V shed 4 bases and J shed 0 bases, with 13 bases lying between them.

This clonotype has ten or more counts. This sequence joins TRBV20-1 and TRBJ2-3; the D gene is possibly TRBD2 (5 bases). The CDR3 has 15 amino acids. Germline assignment: CDR1 DFQATT and CDR2 SNEGSKA (reference sequence). Trimming stripped 3 bases from V and 2 bases from J, with 15 bases between. The CDR3 bases are TGCAGTGCTAGTGATAGGACTTCATTCACAGATACGCAGTATTTT. It encodes CSASDRTSFTDTQYF.

This clonotype was seen ten or more times. The chain uses TRBV7-2 and TRBJ2-3; a weak D match, TRBD2 (5 bases). There are 16 residues in the CDR3. The germline V gene encodes CDR1 SGHTA and CDR2 FQGNSA. Trimming took 5 bases from V and 0 from J, leaving 15 bases between them. The CDR3 reads CASSPPGLTSTDTQYF. CDR3 in DNA: TGTGCCAGCAGCCCGCCTGGACTGACTAGCACAGATACGCAGTATTTT.

This clonotype was observed many times. The chain is built from TRBV6-1 and TRBJ1-1; D ambiguous. Germline CDR1 reads MNHNS; CDR2 reads SASEGT. CDR3 length: 14 amino acids. Trimming cost V 3 bases and J 0 bases, with 8 bases left between them. The CDR3 nucleotides are TGTGCCAGCAGTGACAGTCGTTTGAACACTGAAGCTTTCTTT. Protein: CASSDSRLNTEAFF.

This clonotype appeared many times. The chain combines TRBV6-5 with TRBJ1-5; D is perhaps TRBD1 (5 bases). The CDR3 is 15 residues long. Trimming stripped 8 bases from V and 6 bases from J, with 20 bases between. The V gene's germline CDR1 is MNHEY and CDR2 SVGAGI. The CDR3 reads CASSLGGAPLQPQHF. Written as DNA, the CDR3 is TGTGCCAGCTCTTTGGGAGGGGCCCCCCTTCAGCCCCAGCATTTT.

This clonotype was recorded at least ten times. This chain uses TRBV29-1 with TRBJ2-1, with 12 positions matching TRBD2. Germline V gene lookup returns CDR1 SQVTM and CDR2 ANQGSEA. V was clipped by 4 bases and J by 6 bases; unmatched bases: 7. The CDR3 covers 15 residues. CDR3 sequence reads: CSVGRTSGKPNEQFF. The DNA of the CDR3 is TGCAGCGTTGGCCGGACTAGCGGGAAACCCAATGAGCAGTTCTTC.